The 2 T cell receptor beta chains below come from one sample, sequenced in a study of T cell repertoires in cytomegalovirus infection. TCRdb reanalysed the reads using MiXCR and keeps one entry per CDR3 protein. The profile shows some 240,000 distinct CDR3 sequences, approximately 15% of them singletons. Sequenced: CD8+ T cells from PBMCs. These receptors originate from a human donor in good health (CMV status not recorded). Some clones in this sample may be carry-over from other donors' samples.

This clonotype was recorded many times. V is TRBV7-6 and J is TRBJ1-4; D is unresolved. The length of the CDR3 is 14 residues. Trimming removed 5 bases from V and 5 bases from J, with 12 bases in between. Germline V gene data show CDR1 as SGHVS and CDR2 as FNYEAQ. The CDR3 DNA sequence: TGTGCCAGCAGCCAAGAGGTCAACAATGAAAAACTGTTTTTT. Translated: CASSQEVNNEKLFF.

This clonotype has at least ten counts. The chain couples TRBV28 to TRBJ1-3; D is undetermined. The CDR3 has 17 residues. Per the germline V gene, CDR1 is MDHEN and CDR2 is SYDVKM. Trimming shortened V by 2 bases and J by 0 bases, and 14 bases separated the two germline ends. Written as DNA, the CDR3 is TGTGCCAGCAGTTTAGGGCGGGAATTCGGCTCTGGAAACACCATATATTTT. Translating gives CASSLGREFGSGNTIYF.